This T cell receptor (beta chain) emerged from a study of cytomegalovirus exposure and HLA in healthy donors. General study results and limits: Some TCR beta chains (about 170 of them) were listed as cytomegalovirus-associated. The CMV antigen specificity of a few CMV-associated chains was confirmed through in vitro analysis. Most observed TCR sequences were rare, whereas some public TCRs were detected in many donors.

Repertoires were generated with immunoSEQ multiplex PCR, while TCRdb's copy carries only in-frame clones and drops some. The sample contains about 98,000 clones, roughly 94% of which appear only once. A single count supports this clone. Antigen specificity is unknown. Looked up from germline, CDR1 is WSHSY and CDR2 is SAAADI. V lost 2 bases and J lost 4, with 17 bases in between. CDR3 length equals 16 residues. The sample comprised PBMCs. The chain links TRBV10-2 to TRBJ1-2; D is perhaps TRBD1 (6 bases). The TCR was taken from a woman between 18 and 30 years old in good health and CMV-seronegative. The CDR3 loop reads CASSEGGSGAGYGYTF. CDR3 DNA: TGCGCCAGCAGTGAGGGGGGCTCAGGGGCTGGCTATGGCTACACCTTC.